The rows below give T cell receptor beta chains drawn from one sample of a study of cytomegalovirus exposure and HLA in healthy donors. The method was immunoSEQ multiplex PCR; TCRdb's version includes in-frame clones alone and lacks a portion of them. Found here are 200,000 to 250,000 clones, 60% to 80% of them singletons; the top ten hold under 3%. The sequenced sample consisted of PBMCs. Receptor source: a woman aged 30 to 39 in good health and CMV-seronegative. Both conserved end residues are trimmed from each CDR3. Clone size is shown for a subset of rows, as once, few, many or a class of expanded clone.

CDR3aa: ASSIGPYSDIQDQPQH; j_gene: TRBJ1-5; v_gene: TRBV19; abundance: -
CDR3aa: ASSIYGTALSYEQY; j_gene: TRBJ2-7; v_gene: TRBV2; abundance: -
CDR3aa: ASSQGLAGGEQF; j_gene: TRBJ2-1; v_gene: TRBV4-2; abundance: -
CDR3aa: ASRRQGANTGELF; j_gene: TRBJ2-2; v_gene: TRBV5-8; abundance: -
CDR3aa: ASSQIRGPRELF; j_gene: TRBJ2-2; v_gene: TRBV14; abundance: -
CDR3aa: ASSSGLLTKNTEAF; j_gene: TRBJ1-1; v_gene: TRBV5-1; abundance: -
CDR3aa: ASSVQGLWEQF; j_gene: TRBJ2-1; v_gene: TRBV7-2; abundance: -
CDR3aa: ASSLGTGLYEQY; j_gene: TRBJ2-7; v_gene: TRBV27; abundance: -
CDR3aa: ASSFAGLAVNEQF; j_gene: TRBJ2-1; v_gene: TRBV7-6; abundance: -
CDR3aa: ASSTTGTSGRGEQF; j_gene: TRBJ2-1; v_gene: TRBV28; abundance: -
CDR3aa: ASSLGQTRGDDGYT; j_gene: TRBJ1-2; v_gene: TRBV11-2; abundance: -
CDR3aa: ASSPLAGSRDTQY; j_gene: TRBJ2-3; v_gene: TRBV27; abundance: -
CDR3aa: ASSFFAGAYGYP; j_gene: TRBJ1-2; v_gene: TRBV7-2; abundance: few
CDR3aa: ASSVHSSYNSPLH; j_gene: TRBJ1-6; v_gene: TRBV6-5; abundance: -
CDR3aa: ASSYLRDRGSAF; j_gene: TRBJ1-1; v_gene: TRBV27; abundance: -
CDR3aa: ASSHGQFKTEAF; j_gene: TRBJ1-1; v_gene: TRBV5-4; abundance: -
CDR3aa: ASTSLGAESPLH; j_gene: TRBJ1-6; v_gene: TRBV7-9; abundance: -
CDR3aa: ASSQDGREGREQY; j_gene: TRBJ2-7; v_gene: TRBV4-2; abundance: once
CDR3aa: AWTQGYYGYT; j_gene: TRBJ1-2; v_gene: TRBV30; abundance: few
CDR3aa: ATSRGSGDNYGYT; j_gene: TRBJ1-2; v_gene: TRBV15; abundance: -
CDR3aa: ASSGQGTYGYT; j_gene: TRBJ1-2; v_gene: TRBV2; abundance: few
CDR3aa: ASSPPGVNEQF; j_gene: TRBJ2-1; v_gene: TRBV7-7; abundance: -
CDR3aa: ATSAGQKETQY; j_gene: TRBJ2-5; v_gene: TRBV15; abundance: -
CDR3aa: ASSLLQGNYGYT; j_gene: TRBJ1-2; v_gene: TRBV5-1; abundance: -
CDR3aa: ASSPGSTEAF; j_gene: TRBJ1-1; v_gene: TRBV4-2; abundance: -
CDR3aa: ASVYRPNYGYT; j_gene: TRBJ1-2; v_gene: TRBV28; abundance: -
CDR3aa: ASSATGGLGTDTQY; j_gene: TRBJ2-3; v_gene: TRBV9; abundance: -
CDR3aa: AISESYPAGRLPGELF; j_gene: TRBJ2-2; v_gene: TRBV10-3; abundance: few
CDR3aa: ASSVASGLSNEQF; j_gene: TRBJ2-1; v_gene: TRBV6-1; abundance: -
CDR3aa: ASSPQAGGETQY; j_gene: TRBJ2-5; v_gene: TRBV5-1; abundance: -
CDR3aa: ASSYQQGRKETQY; j_gene: TRBJ2-5; v_gene: TRBV6-9; abundance: -
CDR3aa: ASSLGTSGGIQETQY; j_gene: TRBJ2-5; v_gene: TRBV5-1; abundance: -
CDR3aa: ASSPDRDTSSYEQY; j_gene: -; v_gene: TRBV5-1; abundance: once
CDR3aa: ASSPPTRAAGELF; j_gene: TRBJ2-2; v_gene: TRBV18; abundance: -
CDR3aa: ASSQEEGPPVFEQF; j_gene: TRBJ2-1; v_gene: TRBV4-1; abundance: once
CDR3aa: ASSVLGQTNSPLH; j_gene: TRBJ1-6; v_gene: TRBV2; abundance: once
CDR3aa: ASSSGQGVLNEQF; j_gene: TRBJ2-1; v_gene: TRBV5-1; abundance: -
CDR3aa: AWSAGGGGYT; j_gene: TRBJ1-2; v_gene: TRBV30; abundance: few
CDR3aa: ASRGTGMNEQY; j_gene: TRBJ2-7; v_gene: TRBV2; abundance: -
CDR3aa: ATSRDLEARRGTIY; j_gene: TRBJ1-3; v_gene: TRBV15; abundance: -
CDR3aa: ASSFFLAGYNEQF; j_gene: TRBJ2-1; v_gene: TRBV28; abundance: -
CDR3aa: ASSSVSPDNEQF; j_gene: TRBJ2-1; v_gene: TRBV6-6; abundance: -
CDR3aa: ASSVGQQPLGEKLF; j_gene: TRBJ1-4; v_gene: TRBV9; abundance: -
CDR3aa: ASDRGYEKLF; j_gene: TRBJ1-4; v_gene: TRBV2; abundance: once
CDR3aa: SSSPTGYGYT; j_gene: TRBJ1-2; v_gene: TRBV7-9; abundance: -
CDR3aa: ATSTGIDYEQY; j_gene: TRBJ2-7; v_gene: TRBV15; abundance: -
CDR3aa: ASSIMAPNQPQH; j_gene: TRBJ1-5; v_gene: TRBV19; abundance: -